This TCR beta chain emerged from a study of cytomegalovirus exposure and HLA in healthy donors. Findings and caveats of the study: Evidence from a later analysis indicated that most CMV-associated TCR beta chains looked HLA-restricted. Sequencing had likely introduced a cluster of highly shared sequence variants as an artifact.

The PCR employed 60 Vbeta primers together with 13 Jbeta primers. This table comes from immunoSEQ multiplex PCR, and its TCRdb copy is limited to in-frame clones, with some not included. This table holds approximately 180,000 clones, 73% found once. With V trimmed by 5 bases and J by 3 bases, 7 bases remained unmatched. CDR3 length equals 15 residues. Germline-derived CDR1 and CDR2 are SEHNR and FQNEAQ (reference sequence). Points on this clone: Its target is not known.

The sample comprised PBMCs. The V gene is TRBV7-9, the J gene TRBJ2-1; 7 nucleotides match TRBD1. The sequence derives from a young woman in good health and CMV-seronegative. CDR3 sequence: CASSIRDSSYNEQFF. The CDR3 nucleotides read TGTGCCAGCAGCATCCGGGACAGTAGCTACAATGAGCAGTTCTTC.